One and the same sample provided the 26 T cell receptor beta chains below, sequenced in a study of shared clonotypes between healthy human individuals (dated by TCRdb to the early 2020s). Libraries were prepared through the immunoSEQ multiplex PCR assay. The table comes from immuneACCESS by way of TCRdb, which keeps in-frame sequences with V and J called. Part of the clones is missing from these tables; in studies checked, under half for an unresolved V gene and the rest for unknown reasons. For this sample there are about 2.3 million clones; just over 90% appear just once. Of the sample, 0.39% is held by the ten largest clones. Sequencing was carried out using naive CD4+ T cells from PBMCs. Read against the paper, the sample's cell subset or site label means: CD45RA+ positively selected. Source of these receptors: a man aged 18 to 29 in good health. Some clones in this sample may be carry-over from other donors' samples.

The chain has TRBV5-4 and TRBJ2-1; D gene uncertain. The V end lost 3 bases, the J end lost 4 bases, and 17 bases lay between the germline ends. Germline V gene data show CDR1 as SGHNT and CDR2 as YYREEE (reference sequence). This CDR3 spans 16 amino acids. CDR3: CASSSFKGGSYNEQFF. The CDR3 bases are TGTGCCAGCAGCTCCTTTAAGGGCGGATCTTACAATGAGCAGTTCTTC.

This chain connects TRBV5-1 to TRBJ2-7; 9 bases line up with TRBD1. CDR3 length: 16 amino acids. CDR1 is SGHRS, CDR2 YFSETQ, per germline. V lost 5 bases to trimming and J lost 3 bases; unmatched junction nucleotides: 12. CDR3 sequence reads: CASRLEGTGWDYEQYF. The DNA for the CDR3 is TGCGCCAGCAGACTGGAGGGGACAGGGTGGGACTACGAGCAGTACTTC.

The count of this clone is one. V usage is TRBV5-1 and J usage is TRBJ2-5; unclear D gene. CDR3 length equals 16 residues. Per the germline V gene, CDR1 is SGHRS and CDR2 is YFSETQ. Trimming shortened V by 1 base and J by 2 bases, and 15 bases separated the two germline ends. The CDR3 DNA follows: TGCGCCAGCAGCTTGAACGTGGGGAACAGTCAAGAGACCCAGTACTTC. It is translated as CASSLNVGNSQETQYF.

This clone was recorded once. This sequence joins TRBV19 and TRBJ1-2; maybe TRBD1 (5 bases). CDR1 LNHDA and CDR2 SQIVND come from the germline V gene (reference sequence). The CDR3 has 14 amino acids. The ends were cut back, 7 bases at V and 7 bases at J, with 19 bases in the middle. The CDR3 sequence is CASKARVHVVGYTF. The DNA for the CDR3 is TGTGCCAGTAAGGCCAGGGTCCACGTTGTTGGCTACACCTTC.

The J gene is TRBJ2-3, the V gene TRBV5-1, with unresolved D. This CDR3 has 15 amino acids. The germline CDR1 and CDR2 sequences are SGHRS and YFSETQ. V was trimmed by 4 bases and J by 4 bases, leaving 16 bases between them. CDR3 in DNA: TGCGCCAGCAGCCCCTTTGACACCTCGGCAGATACGCAGTATTTT. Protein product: CASSPFDTSADTQYF.

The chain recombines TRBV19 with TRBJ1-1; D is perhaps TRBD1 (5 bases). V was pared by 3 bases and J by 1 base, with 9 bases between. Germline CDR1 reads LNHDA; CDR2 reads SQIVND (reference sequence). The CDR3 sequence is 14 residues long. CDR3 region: CASSMVGGNTEAFF. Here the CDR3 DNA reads TGTGCCAGTAGTATGGTTGGGGGGAACACTGAAGCTTTCTTT.

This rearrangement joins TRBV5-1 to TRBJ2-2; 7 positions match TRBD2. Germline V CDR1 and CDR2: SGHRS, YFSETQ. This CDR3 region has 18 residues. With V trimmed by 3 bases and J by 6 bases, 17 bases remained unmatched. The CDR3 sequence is CASSSDGLVGTKAGELFF. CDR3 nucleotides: TGCGCCAGCAGCTCCGACGGACTAGTCGGAACTAAGGCCGGGGAGCTGTTTTTT.

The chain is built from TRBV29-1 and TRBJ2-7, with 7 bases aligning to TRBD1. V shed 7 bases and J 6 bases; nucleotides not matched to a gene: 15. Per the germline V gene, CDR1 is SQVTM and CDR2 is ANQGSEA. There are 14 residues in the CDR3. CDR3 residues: CSAKGLTGYGEQYF. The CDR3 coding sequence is TGCAGCGCCAAGGGGCTGACAGGGTATGGCGAGCAGTACTTC.

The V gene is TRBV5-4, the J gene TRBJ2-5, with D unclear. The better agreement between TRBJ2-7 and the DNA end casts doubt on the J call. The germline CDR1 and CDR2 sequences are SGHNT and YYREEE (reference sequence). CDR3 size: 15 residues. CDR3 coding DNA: TGTGCCAGCAGCTTGCAGGTCGGCTCGACCTACGAGCAGTACTTC. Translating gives CASSLQVGSTYEQYF.

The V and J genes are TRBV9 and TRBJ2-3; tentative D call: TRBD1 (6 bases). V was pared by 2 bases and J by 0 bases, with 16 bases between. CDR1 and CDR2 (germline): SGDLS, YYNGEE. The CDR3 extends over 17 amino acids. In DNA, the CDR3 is TGTGCCAGCAGCGTTTTTAGGGGGAGCGTTAGCACAGATACGCAGTATTTT. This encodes CASSVFRGSVSTDTQYF.

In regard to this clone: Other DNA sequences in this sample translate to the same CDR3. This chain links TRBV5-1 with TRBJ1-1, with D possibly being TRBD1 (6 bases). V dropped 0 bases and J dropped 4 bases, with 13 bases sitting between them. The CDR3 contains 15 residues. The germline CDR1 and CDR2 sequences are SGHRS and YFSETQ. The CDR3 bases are TGCGCCAGCAGCTTGGCCCTACAGGGTGGCACTGAAGCTTTCTTT. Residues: CASSLALQGGTEAFF.

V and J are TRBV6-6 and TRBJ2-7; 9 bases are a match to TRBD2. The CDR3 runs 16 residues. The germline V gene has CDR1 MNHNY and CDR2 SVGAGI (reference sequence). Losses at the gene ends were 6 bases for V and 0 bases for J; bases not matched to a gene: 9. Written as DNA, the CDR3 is TGTGCCAGCAGCACCCCCCCGGGACTAGCCTCCTACGAGCAGTACTTC. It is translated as CASSTPPGLASYEQYF.

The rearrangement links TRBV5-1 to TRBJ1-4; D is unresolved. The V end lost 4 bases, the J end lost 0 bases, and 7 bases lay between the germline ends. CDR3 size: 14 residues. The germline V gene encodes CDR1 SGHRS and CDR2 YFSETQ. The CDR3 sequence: CASSASATNEKLFF. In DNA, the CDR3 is TGCGCCAGCAGCGCCAGCGCAACTAATGAAAAACTGTTTTTT.

The CDR3 is CASSLEIGVYGYTF. The CDR3 region has the DNA TGCGCCAGCAGCTTGGAAATAGGGGTCTATGGCTACACCTTC. The chain links TRBV5-1 to TRBJ1-2; D might be TRBD1 (5 bases). Germline V lookup: CDR1 SGHRS, CDR2 YFSETQ. The V end lost 0 bases, the J end lost 4 bases, and 10 bases lay between the germline ends. There are 14 residues in the CDR3.

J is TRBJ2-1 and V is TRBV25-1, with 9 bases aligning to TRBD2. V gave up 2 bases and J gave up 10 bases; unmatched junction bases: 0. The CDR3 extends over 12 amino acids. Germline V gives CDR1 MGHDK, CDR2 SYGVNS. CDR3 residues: CASSEGLAEQFF. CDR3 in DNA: TGTGCCAGCAGTGAAGGACTAGCGGAGCAGTTCTTC.

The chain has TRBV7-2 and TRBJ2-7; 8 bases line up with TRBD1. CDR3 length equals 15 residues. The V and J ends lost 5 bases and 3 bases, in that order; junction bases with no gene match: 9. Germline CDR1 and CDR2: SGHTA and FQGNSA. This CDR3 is CASSPDRGTLYEQYF. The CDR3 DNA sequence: TGTGCCAGCAGCCCAGACAGGGGTACACTCTACGAGCAGTACTTC.

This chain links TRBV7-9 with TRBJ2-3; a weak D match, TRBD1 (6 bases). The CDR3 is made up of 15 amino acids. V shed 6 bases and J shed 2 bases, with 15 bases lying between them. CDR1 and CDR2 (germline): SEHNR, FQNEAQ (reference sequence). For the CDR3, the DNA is TGTGCCAGCAGTCGACAGGACCCCTCCACAGATACGCAGTATTTT. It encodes CASSRQDPSTDTQYF.

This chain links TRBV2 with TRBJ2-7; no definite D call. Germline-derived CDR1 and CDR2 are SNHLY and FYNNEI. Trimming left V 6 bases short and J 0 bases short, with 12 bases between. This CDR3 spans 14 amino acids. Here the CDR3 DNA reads TGTGCCAGCAGATTGACCAGAAGCTCCTACGAGCAGTACTTC. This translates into CASRLTRSSYEQYF.

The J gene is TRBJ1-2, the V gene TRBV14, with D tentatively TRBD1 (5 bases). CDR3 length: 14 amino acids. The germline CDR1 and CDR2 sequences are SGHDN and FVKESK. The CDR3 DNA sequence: TGTGCTTACAGGAGGGGTGAGGGACCCTATGGCTACACCTTC. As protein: CAYRRGEGPYGYTF.

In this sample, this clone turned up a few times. The CDR3 here is CASRVQGNQPQHF. The CDR3 coding sequence is TGTGCCAGCCGTGTACAGGGAAATCAGCCCCAGCATTTT. The chain links TRBV28 to TRBJ1-5, with D possibly TRBD1 on 6 matching bases. Germline lookup yields CDR1 MDHEN and CDR2 SYDVKM. The CDR3 covers 13 residues. The V end lost 8 bases, the J end lost 4 bases, and 12 bases lay between the germline ends.

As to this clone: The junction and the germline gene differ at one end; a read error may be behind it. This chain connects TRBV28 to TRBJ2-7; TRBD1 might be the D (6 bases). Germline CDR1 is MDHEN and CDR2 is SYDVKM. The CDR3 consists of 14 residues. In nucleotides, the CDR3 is TGTGCCAGCAGTTTCAAATGGACAGTCTACGTGCAGTACTTC. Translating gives CASSFKWTVYVQYF.

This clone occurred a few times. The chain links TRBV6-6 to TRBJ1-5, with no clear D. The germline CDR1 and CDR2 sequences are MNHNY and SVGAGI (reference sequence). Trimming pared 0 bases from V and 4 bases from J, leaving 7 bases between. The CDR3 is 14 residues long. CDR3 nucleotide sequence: TGTGCCAGCAGTTACTCGAATGGGAATCAGCCCCAGCATTTT. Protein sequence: CASSYSNGNQPQHF.

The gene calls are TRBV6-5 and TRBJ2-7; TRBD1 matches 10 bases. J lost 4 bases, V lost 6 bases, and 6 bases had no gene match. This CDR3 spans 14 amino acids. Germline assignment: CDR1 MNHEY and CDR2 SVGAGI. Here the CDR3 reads CASRTPGQGYEQYF. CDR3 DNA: TGTGCCAGCAGGACGCCGGGACAGGGGTACGAGCAGTACTTC.

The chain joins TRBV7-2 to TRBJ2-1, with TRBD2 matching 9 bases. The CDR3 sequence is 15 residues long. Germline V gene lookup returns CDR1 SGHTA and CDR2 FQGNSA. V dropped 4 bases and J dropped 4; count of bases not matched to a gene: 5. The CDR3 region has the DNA TGTGCCAGCAGCTCTCCCGGACTAGCGTACAATGAGCAGTTCTTC. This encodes CASSSPGLAYNEQFF.

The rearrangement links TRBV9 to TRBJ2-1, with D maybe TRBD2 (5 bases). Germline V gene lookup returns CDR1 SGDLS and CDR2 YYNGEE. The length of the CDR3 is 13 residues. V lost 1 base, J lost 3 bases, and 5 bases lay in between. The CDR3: CASSVSGYNEQFF. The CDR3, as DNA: TGTGCCAGCAGCGTAAGCGGCTACAATGAGCAGTTCTTC.

In nucleotides, the CDR3 is TGTGCCAGCATCAACAGGGGAGCGAACACTGAAGCTTTCTTT. Translation: CASINRGANTEAFF. The rearrangement uses TRBV7-2 and TRBJ1-1; TRBD1 matches at 7 bases. J lost 1 base, V lost 7 bases, and 6 bases had no gene match. CDR3 length: 14 residues. Germline CDR1 is SGHTA and CDR2 is FQGNSA.